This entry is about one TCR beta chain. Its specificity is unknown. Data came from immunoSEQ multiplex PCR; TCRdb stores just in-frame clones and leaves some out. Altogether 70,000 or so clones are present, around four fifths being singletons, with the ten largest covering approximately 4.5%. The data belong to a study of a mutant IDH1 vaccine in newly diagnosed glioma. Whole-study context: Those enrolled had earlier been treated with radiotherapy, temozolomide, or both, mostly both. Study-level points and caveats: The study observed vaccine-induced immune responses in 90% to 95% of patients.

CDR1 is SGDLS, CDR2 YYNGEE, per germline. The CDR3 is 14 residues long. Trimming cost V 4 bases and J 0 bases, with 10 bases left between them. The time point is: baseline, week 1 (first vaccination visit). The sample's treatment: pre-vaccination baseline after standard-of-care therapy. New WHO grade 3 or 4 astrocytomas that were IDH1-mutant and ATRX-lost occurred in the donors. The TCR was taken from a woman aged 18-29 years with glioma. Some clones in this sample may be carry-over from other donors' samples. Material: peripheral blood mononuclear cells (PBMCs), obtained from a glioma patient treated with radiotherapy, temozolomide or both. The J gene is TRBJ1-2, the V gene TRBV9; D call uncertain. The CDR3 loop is CASSTQQANYGYTF. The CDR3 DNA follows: TGTGCCAGCAGCACGCAGCAGGCTAACTATGGCTACACCTTC.